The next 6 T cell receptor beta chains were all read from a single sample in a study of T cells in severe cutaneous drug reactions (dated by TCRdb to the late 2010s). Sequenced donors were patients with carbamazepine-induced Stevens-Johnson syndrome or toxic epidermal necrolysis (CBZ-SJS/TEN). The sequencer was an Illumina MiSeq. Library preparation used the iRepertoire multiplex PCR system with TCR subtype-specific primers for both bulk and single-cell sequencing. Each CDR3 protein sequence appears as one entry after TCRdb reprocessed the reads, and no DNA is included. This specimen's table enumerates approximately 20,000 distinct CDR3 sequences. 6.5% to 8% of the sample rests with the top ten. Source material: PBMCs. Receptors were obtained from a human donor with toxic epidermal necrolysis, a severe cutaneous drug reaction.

The chain's CDR3 is CASSRYPGQRNTEAFF. This chain connects TRBV28 to TRBJ1-1; TCRdb outputs TRBD1, but without DNA this stays unchecked. CDR1 MDHEN and CDR2 SYDVKM come from the germline V gene. There are 16 residues in the CDR3.

The CDR3 protein is CASSRLGQSYEQYF. The chain links TRBV6-5 to TRBJ2-7; without DNA, the TCRdb call of TRBD1 cannot be checked. Looked up from germline, CDR1 is MNHEY and CDR2 is SVGAGI. This CDR3 region has 14 residues.

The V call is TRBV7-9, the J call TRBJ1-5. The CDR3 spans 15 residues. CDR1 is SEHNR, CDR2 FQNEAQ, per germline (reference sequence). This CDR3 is CASSLAKDSNQPQHF.

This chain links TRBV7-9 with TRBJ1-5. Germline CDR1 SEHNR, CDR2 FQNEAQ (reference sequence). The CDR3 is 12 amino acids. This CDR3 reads CASSLFNQPQHF.

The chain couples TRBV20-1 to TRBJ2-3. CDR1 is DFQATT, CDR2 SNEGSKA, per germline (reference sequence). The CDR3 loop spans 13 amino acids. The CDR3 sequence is CSAQDRGTDTQYF.

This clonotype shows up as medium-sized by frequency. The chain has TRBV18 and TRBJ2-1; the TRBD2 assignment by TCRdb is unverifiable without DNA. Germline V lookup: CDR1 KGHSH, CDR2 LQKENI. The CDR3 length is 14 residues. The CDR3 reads CASSPQVGAHEQFF.